Below, one TCR beta chain is given with its context. In the source study's methods: Estimation of nucleated cell counts was performed using reference gene primer amplification. TCRdb's copy holds only in-frame clones and misses some; the assay was immunoSEQ multiplex PCR. From that table come the V and J calls and clone size; the DNA was used to work out D and trimming. There are 200,000 to 250,000 clones in the sample; more than 75% occur only once, and around 4.7% lies in the top ten. The sample is drawn from a study of blood T cell repertoires in COVID-19. J gave up 9 bases and V 5 bases, and 5 bases lay outside the gene matches. The CDR3 has 14 residues. Looked up from germline, CDR1 is MDHEN and CDR2 is SYDVKM.

V and J are TRBV28 and TRBJ2-1, with 12 bases matching TRBD2. Sample: PBMCs or T cells enriched from blood (not recorded which). This clonotype was obtained from a young man with acute COVID-19. CDR3 region: CASSPTSGGSEQFF. CDR3 DNA: TGTGCCAGCAGTCCAACTAGCGGGGGGTCTGAGCAGTTCTTC.